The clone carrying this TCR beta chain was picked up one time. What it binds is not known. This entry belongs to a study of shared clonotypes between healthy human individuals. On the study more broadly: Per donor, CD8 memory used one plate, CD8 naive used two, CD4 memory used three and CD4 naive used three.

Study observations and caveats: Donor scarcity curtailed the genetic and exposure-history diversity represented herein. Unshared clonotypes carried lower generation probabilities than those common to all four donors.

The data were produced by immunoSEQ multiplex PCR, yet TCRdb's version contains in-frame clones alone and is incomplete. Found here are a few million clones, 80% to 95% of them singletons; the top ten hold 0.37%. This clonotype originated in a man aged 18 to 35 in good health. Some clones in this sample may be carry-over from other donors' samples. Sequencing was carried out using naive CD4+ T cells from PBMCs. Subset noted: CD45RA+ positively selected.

CDR3 residues: CASSLQWASGYNEQFF. For the CDR3, the DNA is TGTGCCAGCAGCTTACAATGGGCTAGCGGCTACAATGAGCAGTTCTTC. The chain combines TRBV7-3 with TRBJ2-1; 7 bases match TRBD2. V was pared by 2 bases and J by 3 bases, with 7 bases of the junction left unmatched. The CDR3 length is 16 residues. The V gene's germline CDR1 is SGHTA and CDR2 FQGTGA.